This T cell receptor (beta chain) was observed in a study of CD8+CD57+ T cells in acquired aplastic anemia. Concerning this clonotype itself: Its target is not known.

The CDR3 runs to 13 residues. V was shortened by 1 base and J by 9 bases, with 9 bases between the two germline ends. Looked up from germline, CDR1 is SGHTA and CDR2 is FQGNSA. General observations from the study: Patients and controls were found to share fewer than 35 CD8+ CDR3 sequences.

TCR beta VDJ combinations and CDR3 sequences were profiled from genomic DNA. TCRdb analysed the reads with MiXCR anew, one entry per CDR3 protein. The sample holds over 150,000 distinct CDR3 sequences, 63% seen once. Patients chosen for sequencing had shown CD8+CD57+ cell expansion by flow cytometry. The sequenced sample consisted of sorted CD4+, CD8+, or CD8+CD57+ T cells (not recorded which) from PBMCs. This rearrangement joins TRBV7-2 to TRBJ2-2; D unresolved. The clonotype was recovered from a human donor with aplastic anemia. CDR3 residues: CASSLEERRELFF. Here the CDR3 DNA reads TGTGCCAGCAGCTTAGAGGAAAGGAGGGAGCTGTTTTTT.